This TCR beta chain was identified in a study of CD8+ T cells in alopecia areata. The wider study: For the treated group, dosing was oral tofacitinib at 5 to 10 mg twice daily. A 6-month period off drug followed tofacitinib, which lasted 6 to 18 months.

RNA was extracted and reverse transcribed into cDNA as the sequencing template. The table came from immunoSEQ multiplex PCR; TCRdb's copy has only in-frame clones and leaves some out. The sample shows 90,000 to 120,000 clones, around 83% of them seen only once. Noted treatment: oral pan-JAK inhibitor, 5-10 mg twice daily. Germline V lookup: CDR1 SGHRS, CDR2 YFSETQ. The CDR3 is 14 residues long. Trimming shortened V by 1 base and J by 0 bases, and 7 bases separated the two germline ends. V gene TRBV5-1 combines with J gene TRBJ2-5; D might be TRBD1 (5 bases). The source is a human donor with alopecia areata. Sequenced material: CD8+ T cells sorted from blood, taken at week 24, from a patient treated with tofacitinib. CDR3 DNA sequence: TGCGCCAGCAGCTTGCCAGGGAACCAAGAGACCCAGTACTTC. Translated: CASSLPGNQETQYF.